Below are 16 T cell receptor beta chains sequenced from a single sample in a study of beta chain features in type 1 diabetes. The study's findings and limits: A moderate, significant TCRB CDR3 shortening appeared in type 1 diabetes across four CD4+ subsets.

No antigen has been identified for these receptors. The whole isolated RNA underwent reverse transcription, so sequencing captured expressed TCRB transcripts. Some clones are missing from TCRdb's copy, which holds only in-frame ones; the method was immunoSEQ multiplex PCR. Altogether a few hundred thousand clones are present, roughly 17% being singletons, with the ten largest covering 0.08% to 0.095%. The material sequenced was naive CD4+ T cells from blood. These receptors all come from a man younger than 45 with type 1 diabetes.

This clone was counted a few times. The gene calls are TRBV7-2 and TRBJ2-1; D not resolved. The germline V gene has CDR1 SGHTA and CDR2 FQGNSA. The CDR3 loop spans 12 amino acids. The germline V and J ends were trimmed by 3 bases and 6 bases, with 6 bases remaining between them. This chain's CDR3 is CASSFALNEQFF. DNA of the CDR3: TGTGCCAGCAGCTTCGCCCTCAATGAGCAGTTCTTC.

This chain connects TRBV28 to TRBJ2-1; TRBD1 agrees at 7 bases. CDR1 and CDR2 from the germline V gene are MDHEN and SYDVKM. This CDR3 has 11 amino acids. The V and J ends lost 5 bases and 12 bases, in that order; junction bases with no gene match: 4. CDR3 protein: CASSPGQRQFF. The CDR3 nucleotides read TGTGCCAGCAGTCCGGGACAGAGGCAGTTCTTC. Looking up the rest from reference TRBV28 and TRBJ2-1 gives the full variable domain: DVKVTQSSRYLVKRTGEKVFLECVQDMDHENMFWYRQDPGLGLRLIYFSYDVKMKEKGDIPEGYSVSREKKERFSLILESASTNQTSMYLCASSPGQRQFFGPGTRLTVL.

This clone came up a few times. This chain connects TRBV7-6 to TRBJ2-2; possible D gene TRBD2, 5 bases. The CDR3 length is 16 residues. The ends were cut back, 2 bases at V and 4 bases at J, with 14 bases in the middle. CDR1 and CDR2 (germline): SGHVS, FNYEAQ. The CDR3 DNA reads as TGTGCCAGCAGCTTAAATCCGGGGTTGGGCACCGGGGAGCTGTTTTTT. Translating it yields CASSLNPGLGTGELFF.

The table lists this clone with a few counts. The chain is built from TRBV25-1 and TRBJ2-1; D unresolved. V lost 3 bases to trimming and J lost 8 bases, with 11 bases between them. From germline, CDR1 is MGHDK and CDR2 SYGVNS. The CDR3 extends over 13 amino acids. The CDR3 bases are TGTGCCAGCAGTGATGGCAGCCTCGATGAGCAGTTCTTC. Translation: CASSDGSLDEQFF.

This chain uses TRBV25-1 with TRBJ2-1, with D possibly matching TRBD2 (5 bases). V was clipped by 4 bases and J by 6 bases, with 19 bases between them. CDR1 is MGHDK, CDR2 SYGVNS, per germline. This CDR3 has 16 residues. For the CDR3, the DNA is TGTGCCAGCAGTGCACAAGGCAGTATTGGACTCAATGAGCAGTTCTTC. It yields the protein CASSAQGSIGLNEQFF.

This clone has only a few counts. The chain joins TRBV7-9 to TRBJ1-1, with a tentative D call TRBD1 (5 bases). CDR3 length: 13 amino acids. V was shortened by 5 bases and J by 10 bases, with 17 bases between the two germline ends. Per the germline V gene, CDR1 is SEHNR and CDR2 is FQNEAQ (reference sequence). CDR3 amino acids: CASSPGRAGSAFF. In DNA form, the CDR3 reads TGTGCCAGCAGCCCCGGCAGGGCCGGATCAGCTTTCTTT.

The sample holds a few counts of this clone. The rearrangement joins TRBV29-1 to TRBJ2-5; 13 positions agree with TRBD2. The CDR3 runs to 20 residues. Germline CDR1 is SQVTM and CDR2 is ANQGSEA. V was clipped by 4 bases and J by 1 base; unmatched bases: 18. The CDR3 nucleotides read TGCAGCGTTGCCTCCCCTGGACTAGCGGGAGTTCGTACCCCCCAAGAGACCCAGTACTTC. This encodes CSVASPGLAGVRTPQETQYF.

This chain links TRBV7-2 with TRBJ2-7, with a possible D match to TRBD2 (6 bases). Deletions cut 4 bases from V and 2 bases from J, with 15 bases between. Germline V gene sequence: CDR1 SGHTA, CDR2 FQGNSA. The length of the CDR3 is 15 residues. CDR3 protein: CASSSTRAAPYEQYF. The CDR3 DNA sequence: TGTGCCAGCAGCTCGACTAGGGCGGCCCCCTACGAGCAGTACTTC.

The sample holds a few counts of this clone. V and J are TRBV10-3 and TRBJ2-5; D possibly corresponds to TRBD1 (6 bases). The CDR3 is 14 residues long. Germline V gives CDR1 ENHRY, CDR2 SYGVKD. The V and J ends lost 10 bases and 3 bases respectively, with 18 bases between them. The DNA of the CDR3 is TGTGCCAGCAGGCGAGGACAGAACGAAGAGACCCAGTACTTC. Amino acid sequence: CASRRGQNEETQYF.

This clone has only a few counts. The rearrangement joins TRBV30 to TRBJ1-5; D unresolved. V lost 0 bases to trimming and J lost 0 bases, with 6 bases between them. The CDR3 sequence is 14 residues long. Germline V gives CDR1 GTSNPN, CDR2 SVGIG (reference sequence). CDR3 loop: CAWSVEYSNQPQHF. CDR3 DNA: TGTGCCTGGAGTGTAGAGTATAGCAATCAGCCCCAGCATTTT.

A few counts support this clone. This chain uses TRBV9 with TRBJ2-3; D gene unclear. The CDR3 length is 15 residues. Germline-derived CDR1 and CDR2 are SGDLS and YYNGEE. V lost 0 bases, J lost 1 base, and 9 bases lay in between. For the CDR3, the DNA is TGTGCCAGCAGCGTAGGGCCACCGGGCACAGATACGCAGTATTTT. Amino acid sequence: CASSVGPPGTDTQYF.

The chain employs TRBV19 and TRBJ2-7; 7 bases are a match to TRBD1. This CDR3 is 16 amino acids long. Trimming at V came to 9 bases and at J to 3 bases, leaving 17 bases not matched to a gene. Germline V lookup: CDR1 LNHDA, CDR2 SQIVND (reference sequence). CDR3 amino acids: CASTPTGTDASYEQYF. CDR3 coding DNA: TGTGCCAGCACTCCAACCGGGACAGACGCGAGCTACGAGCAGTACTTC. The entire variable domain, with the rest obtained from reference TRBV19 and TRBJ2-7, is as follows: DGGITQSPKYLFRKEGQNVTLSCEQNLNHDAMYWYRQDPGQGLRLIYYSQIVNDFQKGDIAEGYSVSREKKESFPLTVTSAQKNPTAFYLCASTPTGTDASYEQYFGPGTRLTVT.

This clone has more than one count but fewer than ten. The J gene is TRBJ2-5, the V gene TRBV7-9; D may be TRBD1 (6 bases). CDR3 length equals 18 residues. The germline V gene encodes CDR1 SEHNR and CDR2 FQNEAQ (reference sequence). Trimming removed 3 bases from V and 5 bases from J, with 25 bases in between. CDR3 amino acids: CASSLYGQGSGIRETQYF. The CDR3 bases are TGTGCCAGCAGCTTGTATGGCCAGGGGAGTGGTATCCGCGAGACCCAGTACTTC.

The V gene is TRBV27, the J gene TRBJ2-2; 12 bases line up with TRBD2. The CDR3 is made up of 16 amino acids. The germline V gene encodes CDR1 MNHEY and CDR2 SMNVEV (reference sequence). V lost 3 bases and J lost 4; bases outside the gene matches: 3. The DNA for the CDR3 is TGTGCCAGCAGTTTCCTAGCGGGAGGGCCCACCGGGGAGCTGTTTTTT. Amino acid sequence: CASSFLAGGPTGELFF.

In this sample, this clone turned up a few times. CDR3 in DNA: TGCGCCAGCAGCACGGGACTAGCGGGAGTTAGTGTGGCAGATACGCAGTATTTT. Translating gives CASSTGLAGVSVADTQYF. This chain uses TRBV5-1 with TRBJ2-3; 14 bases map to TRBD2. The germline V gene has CDR1 SGHRS and CDR2 YFSETQ. V shed 4 bases, J shed 4 bases, and the junction held 11 bases outside the gene matches. This CDR3 contains 18 residues. Full variable domain (rest looked up from reference TRBV5-1 and TRBJ2-3): KAGVTQTPRYLIKTRGQQVTLSCSPISGHRSVSWYQQTPGQGLQFLFEYFSETQRNKGNFPGRFSGRQFSNSRSEMNVSTLELGDSALYLCASSTGLAGVSVADTQYFGPGTRLTVL.

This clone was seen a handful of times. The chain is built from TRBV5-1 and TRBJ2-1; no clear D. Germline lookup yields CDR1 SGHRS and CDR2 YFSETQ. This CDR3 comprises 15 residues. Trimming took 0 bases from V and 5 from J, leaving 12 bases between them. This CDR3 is CASSLDRQTNNEQFF. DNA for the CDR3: TGCGCCAGCAGCTTGGATCGGCAGACCAACAATGAGCAGTTCTTC.